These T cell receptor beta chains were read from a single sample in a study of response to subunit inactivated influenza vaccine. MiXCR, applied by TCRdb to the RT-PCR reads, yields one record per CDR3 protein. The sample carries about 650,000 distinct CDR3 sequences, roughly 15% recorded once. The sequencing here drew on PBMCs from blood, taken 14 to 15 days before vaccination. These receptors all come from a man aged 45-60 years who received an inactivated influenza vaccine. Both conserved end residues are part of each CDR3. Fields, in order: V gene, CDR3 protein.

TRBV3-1 CASSQFHGSEQYF
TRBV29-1 CSVLGSGYGYTF
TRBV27 CASSPTLAGSWNEQFF
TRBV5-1 CASSEPRGQETQYF
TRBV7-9 CASSLGAAATNEKLFF
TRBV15 CATSRTLSGRGNNEQFF
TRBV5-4 CASSSLLAGFNTGELFF
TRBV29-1 CSVATGLDLTEAFF
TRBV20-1 CSARDRWGLAGGYEQYF
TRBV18 CASSQGNTIYF
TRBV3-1 CASSPGGPNTEAFF
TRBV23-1 CASSRLGQKSSYEQYF
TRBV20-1 CSARGGQGAAYNEQFF
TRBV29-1 CSVEGLAYYNEQFF
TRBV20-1 CSARDRRSYNEQFF
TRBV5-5 CASRQRETQYF
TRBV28 CASSLHTRFVDRRVTYEQYF
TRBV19 CASGIRNTEAFF
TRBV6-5 CASSYSRRGQGEQFF
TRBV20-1 CSTRQTLQETQYF
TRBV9 CASSNGLAGGQGYNEQFF
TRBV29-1 CSVFVTWDTEAFF
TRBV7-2 CASSPPGRYQFF
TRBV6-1 CASSPLSGTQAKNIQYF
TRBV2 CASRRSTDGGTEAFF
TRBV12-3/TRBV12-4 CASTGPASGNTIYF
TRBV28 CASSLHSTGIPSTDTQYF
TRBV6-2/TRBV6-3 CASSYATSGRPTNTDTQYF
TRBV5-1 CASSLEQGAPETQYF
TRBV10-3 CAAGLMDANYGYTF
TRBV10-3 CAISESLRVQPDTQYF
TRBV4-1 CASSQASTPTYEQYF
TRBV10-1 CASTRTLDEQFF
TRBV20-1 CSPRGGLNEQFF
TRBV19 CASSTGGTYNEQFF
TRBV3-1 CASSQDGEQFF
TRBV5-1 CASSPGQGVSAGELFF
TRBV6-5 CASSYAKRGGLYNEQFF
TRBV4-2 CASSQDPGAVYNEQFF
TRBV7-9 CASSSWTNNYGYTF
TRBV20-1 CSATGTEARYYEQYF
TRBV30 CAWSEQATYEQYF
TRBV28 CASRPDRTRRTEAFF
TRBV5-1 CASSLEGGEITEAFF
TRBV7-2 CASSLGLGKLNGELFF
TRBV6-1 CASSRRIGTNSPHHF
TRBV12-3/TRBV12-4 CASTDSNGYTF